A single sample gave rise to the 4 T cell receptor beta chains below, sequenced in a study of blood T cell repertoires in COVID-19. Data came from immunoSEQ multiplex PCR; TCRdb stores just in-frame clones and leaves some out. The sample contains 15,000 to 20,000 clones, around 88% of which appear only once. The sample taken for sequencing was peripheral blood. These receptors were obtained from a human donor in a cohort sampled during active COVID-19.

The V and J genes are TRBV11-2 and TRBJ1-3; no reliable D call. Germline V lookup: CDR1 SGHAT, CDR2 FQNNGV. The length of the CDR3 is 11 residues. Trimming stripped 7 bases from V and 4 bases from J, with 5 bases between. The CDR3 DNA is TGTGCCAGCACCGAGGGAAACACCATATATTTT. This sequence encodes CASTEGNTIYF. The entire variable domain, with the rest obtained from reference TRBV11-2 and TRBJ1-3, is as follows: EAGVAQSPRYKIIEKRQSVAFWCNPISGHATLYWYQQILGQGPKLLIQFQNNGVVDDSQLPKDRFSAERLKGVDSTLKIQPAKLEDSAVYLCASTEGNTIYFGEGSWLTVV.

This clone was observed a handful of times. The chain links TRBV14 to TRBJ2-2, with D perhaps matching TRBD1 (6 bases). Germline CDR1 SGHDN, CDR2 FVKESK. V was clipped by 4 bases and J by 4 bases, with 13 bases between them. This CDR3 has 15 residues. The CDR3 DNA is TGTGCCAGCAGCCTTTGGGACAAATCCACCGGGGAGCTGTTTTTT. Protein product: CASSLWDKSTGELFF.

This clone was picked up a small number of times. The gene calls are TRBV6-2 or TRBV6-3 and TRBJ1-5, with 7 bases aligning to TRBD1. The V gene's germline CDR1 is MNHEY and CDR2 SVGEGT. J gave up 7 bases and V 2 bases, and 5 bases lay outside the gene matches. There are 14 residues in the CDR3. CDR3 amino acids: CASSYTGALQPQHF. CDR3 nucleotides: TGTGCCAGCAGTTACACAGGGGCGTTACAGCCCCAGCATTTT.

The sample holds one count of this clone. V and J are TRBV30 and TRBJ2-1, with 8 bases lining up with TRBD1. J gave up 6 bases and V 3 bases, and 4 bases lay outside the gene matches. The CDR3 is 13 amino acids. Germline V lookup: CDR1 GTSNPN, CDR2 SVGIG (reference sequence). CDR3 coding DNA: TGTGCCTGGAGCGGACAGGGCGGCAATGAGCAGTTCTTC. It encodes CAWSGQGGNEQFF.